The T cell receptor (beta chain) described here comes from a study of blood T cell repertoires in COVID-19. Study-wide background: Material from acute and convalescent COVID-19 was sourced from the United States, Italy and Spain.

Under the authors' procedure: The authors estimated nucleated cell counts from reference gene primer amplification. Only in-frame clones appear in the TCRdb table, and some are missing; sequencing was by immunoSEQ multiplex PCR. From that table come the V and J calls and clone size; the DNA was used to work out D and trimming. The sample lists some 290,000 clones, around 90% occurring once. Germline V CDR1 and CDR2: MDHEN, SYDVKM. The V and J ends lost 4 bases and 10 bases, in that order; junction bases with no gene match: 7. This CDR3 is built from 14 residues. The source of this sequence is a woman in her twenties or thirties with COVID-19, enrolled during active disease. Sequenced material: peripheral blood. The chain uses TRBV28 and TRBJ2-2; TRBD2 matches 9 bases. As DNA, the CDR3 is TGTGCCAGCAGTTCGCGACTAGCGGTCGTGGAGCTGTTTTTT. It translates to CASSSRLAVVELFF.